Following are 23 T cell receptor beta chains from one sample sequenced in a study of blood T cell repertoires in COVID-19. TCRdb keeps only in-frame clones here, not all; method: immunoSEQ multiplex PCR. The top ten hold roughly 19% of the sample, which has roughly 160,000 clones, about 86% seen once. The sequencing sample was made of peripheral blood. The receptors come from a woman in her seventies who had recovered from COVID-19.

This clone was recorded a few times. The chain has TRBV5-5 and TRBJ1-4; D possibly corresponds to TRBD1 (5 bases). Germline-derived CDR1 and CDR2 are SGHKS and YYEKEE (reference sequence). V lost 4 bases, J lost 5 bases, and 18 bases lay in between. The CDR3 is 16 residues long. The CDR3 nucleotides are TGTGCCAGCAGCAAACTTGGACACATAGGAAATGAAAAACTGTTTTTT. Its translation: CASSKLGHIGNEKLFF. The full variable domain, with the rest looked up from reference TRBV5-5 and TRBJ1-4, is DAGVTQSPTHLIKTRGQQVTLRCSPISGHKSVSWYQQVLGQGPQFIFQYYEKEERGRGNFPDRFSARQFPNYSSELNVNALLLGDSALYLCASSKLGHIGNEKLFFGSGTQLSVL.

This sequence joins TRBV2 and TRBJ1-1, with 8 bases identical to TRBD1. The CDR3 has 16 amino acids. CDR1 is SNHLY and CDR2 is FYNNEI in the germline V gene. Trimming removed 6 bases from V and 1 base from J; junction bases left unmatched: 10. The CDR3 sequence: CASSWGGTGGNTEAFF. In DNA, the CDR3 is TGTGCCAGCAGCTGGGGGGGCACAGGGGGGAACACTGAAGCTTTCTTT.

This clone was counted a single time. The chain joins TRBV7-2 to TRBJ1-4, with D possibly being TRBD1 (6 bases). There are 14 residues in the CDR3. The V and J ends lost 2 bases and 8 bases respectively, with 12 bases between them. The germline V gene encodes CDR1 SGHTA and CDR2 FQGNSA. CDR3 in DNA: TGTGCCAGCAGCTTATCAGGGGTACAGGAAAAACTGTTTTTT. Translation gives CASSLSGVQEKLFF. The full variable domain, in which reference TRBV7-2 and TRBJ1-4 provide the parts outside the CDR3, is GAGVSQSPSNKVTEKGKDVELRCDPISGHTALYWYRQSLGQGLEFLIYFQGNSAPDKSGLPSDRFSAERTGGSVSTLTIQRTQQEDSAVYLCASSLSGVQEKLFFGSGTQLSVL.

This rearrangement joins TRBV4-3 to TRBJ1-1, with D possibly TRBD1 on 6 matching bases. V was pared by 3 bases and J by 5 bases, with 16 bases between. CDR1 and CDR2 (germline): LGHNA, YSLEER. The CDR3 loop spans 15 amino acids. The CDR3, as DNA: TGCGCCAGCAGCCAGGGGGCATGGTCGGGAACTGAAGCTTTCTTT. This sequence encodes CASSQGAWSGTEAFF.

The genes are TRBV28 and TRBJ2-3; 13 bases line up with TRBD2. J was trimmed by 1 base and V by 7 bases; bases with no gene match: 11. Germline V lookup: CDR1 MDHEN, CDR2 SYDVKM. The CDR3 is 18 residues long. CDR3 nucleotide sequence: TGTGCCAGCAACTCCCGGACTAGCGGGAGTTACGGCACAGATACGCAGTATTTT. It encodes CASNSRTSGSYGTDTQYF. Supplemented by reference TRBV28 and TRBJ2-3, the full variable domain reads DVKVTQSSRYLVKRTGEKVFLECVQDMDHENMFWYRQDPGLGLRLIYFSYDVKMKEKGDIPEGYSVSREKKERFSLILESASTNQTSMYLCASNSRTSGSYGTDTQYFGPGTRLTVL.

This clone has just a few counts. The chain couples TRBV24-1 to TRBJ1-5, with TRBD1 matching over 8 bases. With 2 bases clipped from V and 2 bases from J, the junction kept 10 bases outside the gene matches. The CDR3 is 18 residues long. Germline CDR1 and CDR2: KGHDR and SFDVKD. The DNA for the CDR3 is TGTGCCACCAGTGATTCGGGACAGGCACCTTGGGGCAATCAGCCCCAGCATTTT. Translating gives CATSDSGQAPWGNQPQHF.

The chain couples TRBV2 to TRBJ2-5; the match to TRBD2 covers 14 bases. With V trimmed by 7 bases and J by 3 bases, 4 bases remained unmatched. This CDR3 spans 15 amino acids. Germline V gene data show CDR1 as SNHLY and CDR2 as FYNNEI. The CDR3 reads CASTATSGGEETQYF. CDR3 nucleotide sequence: TGTGCCAGCACCGCGACTAGCGGGGGGGAAGAGACCCAGTACTTC.

The chain links TRBV5-4 to TRBJ2-5; D might be TRBD2 (6 bases). Germline V gives CDR1 SGHNT, CDR2 YYREEE (reference sequence). The CDR3 is 14 residues long. The V end was cut by 3 bases, the J end by 1 base, with 10 bases between. The CDR3 is CASSSRRAQETQYF. The CDR3 DNA reads as TGTGCCAGCAGCTCCCGGAGGGCCCAAGAGACCCAGTACTTC.

CDR3 loop: CASSQTGGGNTEAFF. The CDR3 DNA follows: TGTGCCAGCAGCCAAACCGGTGGCGGGAACACTGAAGCTTTCTTT. The chain links TRBV7-3 to TRBJ1-1; D is unclear. This CDR3 comprises 15 residues. The germline V gene has CDR1 SGHTA and CDR2 FQGTGA. Trimming stripped 5 bases from V and 1 base from J, with 14 bases between.

The J gene is TRBJ1-2, the V gene TRBV19; D uncertain. Trimming cost V 1 base and J 5 bases, with 8 bases left between them. Per germline, CDR1 LNHDA and CDR2 SQIVND (reference sequence). The length of the CDR3 is 13 residues. Written as DNA, the CDR3 is TGTGCCAGTAGTATAGGTCGGGGTTATGGCTACACCTTC. Translated: CASSIGRGYGYTF.

This chain links TRBV7-9 with TRBJ2-2; possibly TRBD2 for D (6 bases). V dropped 0 bases and J dropped 5 bases, with 19 bases sitting between them. The germline V gene encodes CDR1 SEHNR and CDR2 FQNEAQ (reference sequence). There are 18 residues in the CDR3. This CDR3 reads CASSLAGGNRRGTGELFF. The CDR3 coding sequence is TGTGCCAGCAGCTTAGCGGGCGGGAACCGACGCGGGACCGGGGAGCTGTTTTTT.

CDR3 in amino acids: CASTRGGHSGDTEAFF. CDR3 DNA: TGTGCCAGCACCCGAGGGGGACACTCAGGGGATACTGAAGCTTTCTTT. The chain combines TRBV18 with TRBJ1-1; weak D call: TRBD1 (6 bases). This CDR3 has 16 amino acids. V was cut by 8 bases and J by 5 bases, with 24 bases left in between. Germline-derived CDR1 and CDR2 are KGHSH and LQKENI.

The V call is TRBV11-2, the J call TRBJ2-1, with D perhaps matching TRBD1 (6 bases). V was clipped by 3 bases and J by 7 bases, with 13 bases between them. Germline CDR1 and CDR2: SGHAT and FQNNGV. The CDR3 totals 14 residues. The CDR3 here is CASSFGERGNEQFF. In nucleotides, the CDR3 is TGTGCCAGCAGCTTTGGCGAAAGGGGGAATGAGCAGTTCTTC.

This clone was seen only a few times. The CDR3 region has the DNA TGTGCCAGCAGCTTACAGGGAGGACAATATAATTCACCCCTCCACTTT. Translation gives CASSLQGGQYNSPLHF. This chain connects TRBV7-9 to TRBJ1-6, with D possibly TRBD1 on 5 matching bases. The V end was cut by 2 bases, the J end by 4 bases, with 12 bases between. The V gene's germline CDR1 is SEHNR and CDR2 FQNEAQ (reference sequence). The CDR3 contains 16 residues.

This chain uses TRBV4-2 with TRBJ2-7; 8 bases fit TRBD1. CDR1 is LGHNA and CDR2 is YNFKEQ in the germline V gene. The CDR3 totals 15 residues. With 1 base clipped from V and 7 bases from J, the junction kept 9 bases outside the gene matches. This CDR3 reads CASSQVRQGAGEQYF. The DNA for the CDR3 is TGTGCCAGCAGCCAAGTTCGGCAGGGGGCAGGGGAGCAGTACTTC.

This clone was observed a handful of times. V is TRBV7-9 and J is TRBJ1-1; D call uncertain. The CDR3 is made up of 14 amino acids. V lost 5 bases to trimming and J lost 0 bases, with 10 bases between them. Germline V gives CDR1 SEHNR, CDR2 FQNEAQ (reference sequence). The CDR3 bases are TGTGCCAGCAGCCAAAAGCGGTTGAACACTGAAGCTTTCTTT. It specifies CASSQKRLNTEAFF. Based on the CDR3 plus reference TRBV7-9 and TRBJ1-1, the full variable domain is DTGVSQNPRHKITKRGQNVTFRCDPISEHNRLYWYRQTLGQGPEFLTYFQNEAQLEKSRLLSDRFSAERPKGSFSTLEIQRTEQGDSAMYLCASSQKRLNTEAFFGQGTRLTVV.

The rearrangement joins TRBV18 to TRBJ1-3; D is unclear. The CDR3 runs to 13 residues. The V gene lost 2 bases and the J gene lost 4 bases, with 6 bases spanning the gap. The germline V gene has CDR1 KGHSH and CDR2 LQKENI. The CDR3 is CASSPVSGNTIYF. The CDR3 DNA reads TGTGCCAGCTCACCAGTATCCGGAAACACCATATATTTT.

The chain carries TRBV2 and TRBJ2-1, with D possibly being TRBD2 (5 bases). Germline V gives CDR1 SNHLY, CDR2 FYNNEI. V was cut by 8 bases and J by 0 bases, with 11 bases left in between. This CDR3 comprises 14 residues. This CDR3 reads CASLRGSSYNEQFF. CDR3 nucleotide sequence: TGTGCCAGCCTCCGGGGTAGCTCCTACAATGAGCAGTTCTTC.

This chain uses TRBV6-1 with TRBJ1-1; maybe TRBD1 (5 bases). Trimming took 2 bases from V and 0 from J, leaving 13 bases between them. Looked up from germline, CDR1 is MNHNS and CDR2 is SASEGT. CDR3 length: 16 residues. The CDR3 region is CASSEPVGRLNTEAFF. In DNA form, the CDR3 reads TGTGCCAGCAGTGAACCAGTGGGGCGGTTGAACACTGAAGCTTTCTTT.

This rearrangement joins TRBV27 to TRBJ2-3, with 7 nucleotides matching TRBD2. Germline V gene lookup returns CDR1 MNHEY and CDR2 SMNVEV (reference sequence). Germline trimming cut 6 bases from V and 4 bases from J; bases unmatched to any gene: 16. This CDR3 spans 17 amino acids. The CDR3 sequence is CASSRRTSVQRADTQYF. The CDR3 nucleotides are TGTGCCAGCAGCCGCCGTACTAGCGTTCAAAGGGCAGATACGCAGTATTTT.

CDR3 amino acids: CASQGRVNQPQHF. The CDR3, as DNA: TGTGCCAGCCAAGGGCGGGTCAATCAGCCCCAGCATTTT. This chain links TRBV2 with TRBJ1-5; no definite D call. The V and J ends lost 8 bases and 3 bases respectively, with 11 bases between them. The CDR3 has 13 residues. Germline V gene lookup returns CDR1 SNHLY and CDR2 FYNNEI.

The J gene is TRBJ1-4, the V gene TRBV15; a possible D gene is TRBD1 (5 bases). Per germline, CDR1 LNHNV and CDR2 YYDKDF (reference sequence). Trimming removed 5 bases from V and 8 bases from J, with 12 bases in between. This CDR3 contains 13 residues. The CDR3 DNA follows: TGTGCCACCAGCCGACAGCCAGAGGAAAAACTGTTTTTT. Residues: CATSRQPEEKLFF.

The genes are TRBV4-2 and TRBJ2-6; D unclear. CDR1 and CDR2 (germline): LGHNA, YNFKEQ. The V gene lost 3 bases and the J gene lost 1 base, with 10 bases spanning the gap. The CDR3 loop spans 16 amino acids. This CDR3 is CASSHDGCSGANVLTF. CDR3 DNA sequence: TGTGCCAGCAGCCATGATGGCTGTTCTGGGGCCAACGTCCTGACTTTC.